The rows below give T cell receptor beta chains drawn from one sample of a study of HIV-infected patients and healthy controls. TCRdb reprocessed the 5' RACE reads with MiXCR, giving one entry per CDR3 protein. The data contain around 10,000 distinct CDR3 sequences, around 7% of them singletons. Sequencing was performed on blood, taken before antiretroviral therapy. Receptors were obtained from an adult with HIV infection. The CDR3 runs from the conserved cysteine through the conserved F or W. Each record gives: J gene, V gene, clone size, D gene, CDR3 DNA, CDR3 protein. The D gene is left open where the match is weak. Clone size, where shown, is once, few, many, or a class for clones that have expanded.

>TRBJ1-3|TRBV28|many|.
TGTGCCAGCCAGTACCCTGGAAACACCATATATTTT
CASQYPGNTIYF
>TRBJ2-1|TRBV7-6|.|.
TGTGCCAGCAGCTTAAACCGCAATGAGCAGTTCTTC
CASSLNRNEQFF
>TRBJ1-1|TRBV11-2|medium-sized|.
TGTGCCAGCAGCTTATATTCCCGAAACACTGAAGCTTTCTTT
CASSLYSRNTEAFF
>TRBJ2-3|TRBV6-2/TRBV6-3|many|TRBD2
TGTGCCAGCAGTTACGGCGGGGGGACTATGGATACGCAGTATTTT
CASSYGGGTMDTQYF
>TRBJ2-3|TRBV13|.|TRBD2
TGTGCCAGCAGACTAGCGGGGGGGCAAGATACGCAGTATTTT
CASRLAGGQDTQYF
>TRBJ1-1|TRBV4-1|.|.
TGCGCCAGCAGAATGAGCGAAGGGCACACTGAAGCTTTCTTT
CASRMSEGHTEAFF
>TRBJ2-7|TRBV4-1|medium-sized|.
TGCGCCAGCAGCCAAGACCCTCCGGGAGCCTACGAGCAGTACTTC
CASSQDPPGAYEQYF
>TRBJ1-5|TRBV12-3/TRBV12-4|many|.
TGTGCCAGCAGTGACAGTAGTCAGCCCCAGCATTTT
CASSDSSQPQHF
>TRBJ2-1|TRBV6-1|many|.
TGTGCCAGCAGTGAAGCGGGAGACAATGAGCAGTTCTTC
CASSEAGDNEQFF
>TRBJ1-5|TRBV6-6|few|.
TGTGCCAGCAGCCTTGGGGGGGGACTGAGCCGAAATCAGCCCCAGCATTTT
CASSLGGGLSRNQPQHF
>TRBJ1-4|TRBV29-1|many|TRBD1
TGCAGCGTCTACTCAGGGGGCGGTGAAAAACTGTTTTTT
CSVYSGGGEKLFF
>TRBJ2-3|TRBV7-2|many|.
TGTGCCAGCAGCCATGCCAAGACAGATACGCAGTATTTT
CASSHAKTDTQYF
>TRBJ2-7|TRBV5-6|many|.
TGTGCCAGCAGTATGGAGGTTGCCTACTACGAGCAGTACTTC
CASSMEVAYYEQYF
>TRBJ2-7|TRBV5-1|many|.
TGCGCCAGCAGCTTGCCAGGGACCTACGAGCAGTACTTC
CASSLPGTYEQYF
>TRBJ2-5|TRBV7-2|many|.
TGTGCCAGCAGCTACCAGGTCGAGACCCAGTACTTC
CASSYQVETQYF
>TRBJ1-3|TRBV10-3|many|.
TGTGCCATCAACGGGGGGCACTCTGGAAACACCATATATTTT
CAINGGHSGNTIYF
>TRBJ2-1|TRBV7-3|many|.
TGTGCCAGCAGCTTAACCCCCGACCGGGGGAATGAGCAGTTCTTC
CASSLTPDRGNEQFF
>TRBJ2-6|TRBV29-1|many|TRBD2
TGCAGCGTTGAGGGAGGGGCTGGGGCCAACGTCCTGACTTTC
CSVEGGAGANVLTF
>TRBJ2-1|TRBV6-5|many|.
TGTGCCAGCAGTAGTGACTATCCCATGGATGAGCAGTTCTTC
CASSSDYPMDEQFF
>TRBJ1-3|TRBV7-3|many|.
TGTGCCAGCAGCTTGGGGACCGTTAGCTCTGGAAACACCATATATTTT
CASSLGTVSSGNTIYF
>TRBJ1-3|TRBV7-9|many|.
TGTGCCAGCAGCTTAGGGGTGGGAGCCAGCGGAACTGGAAACACCATATATTTT
CASSLGVGASGTGNTIYF
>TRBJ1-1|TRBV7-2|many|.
TGTGCCAGCAGCTTAGCGGTACAGGTAGAGGCTTTCTTT
CASSLAVQVEAFF
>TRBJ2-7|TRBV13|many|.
TGTGCCAGCAGCTTAGTTGGTAGCCCCTACGAGCAGTACTTC
CASSLVGSPYEQYF
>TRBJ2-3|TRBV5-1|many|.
TGCGCCAGCAGCTTGGAATTTCGGGGGGCCACAGATACGCAGTATTTT
CASSLEFRGATDTQYF
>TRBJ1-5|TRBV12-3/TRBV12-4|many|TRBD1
TGTGCCAGCAGTCCCGACAGGGACAATCAGCCCCAGCATTTT
CASSPDRDNQPQHF
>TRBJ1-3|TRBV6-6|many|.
TGTGCCAGCAGTACCGGGACGACAAACACCATATATTTT
CASSTGTTNTIYF
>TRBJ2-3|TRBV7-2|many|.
TGTGCCAGCAGTAATGGGATAACAGATACGCAGTATTTT
CASSNGITDTQYF
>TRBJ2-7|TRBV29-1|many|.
TGCAGCGTTCGCCGGTCCCACGAGCAGTACTTC
CSVRRSHEQYF